The rows below give T cell receptor beta chains drawn from one sample of a study of regulatory T cells in long-lasting Graves disease. One entry per CDR3 protein, called by TCRdb with MiXCR from the multiplex PCR reads. The sample carries about 200,000 distinct CDR3 sequences, less than 20% recorded once. These same data were also listed under a study on T cells in Graves' hyperthyroidism and ophthalmopathy.

The material sequenced was peripheral blood mononuclear cells (PBMCs), taken at new diagnosis, from a patient treated with antithyroid drugs. These receptors came from a woman in her 30s with Graves disease. CDR3s include the opening cysteine and the closing phenylalanine or tryptophan. Fields, in order: J gene, V gene, CDR3 length, CDR3 protein.

TRBJ1-4,TRBV4-1,15,CASSPQTGGREKLFF
TRBJ2-3,TRBV27,14,CASSILRRTDTQYF
TRBJ2-7,TRBV12-3/TRBV12-4,13,CASSLGPSTEQYF
TRBJ2-1,TRBV3-1,14,CASSPGQGVYEQFF
TRBJ1-2,TRBV18,14,CASRDGSNPYGYTF
TRBJ2-2,TRBV27,19,CASSPRGTSGRARTGELFF
TRBJ2-7,TRBV5-5,15,CASSWGQVGSYEQYF
TRBJ1-2,TRBV7-3,13,CASAQGTGDGYTF
TRBJ2-5,TRBV7-3,15,CASNLRGGRGETQYF
TRBJ1-1,TRBV2,15,CASSYRGRTNTEAFF
TRBJ1-5,TRBV2,14,CASRGGVGDQPQHF
TRBJ1-6,TRBV15,15,CATSRGSSYNSPLHF
TRBJ1-1,TRBV12-5,15,CASGLVTGQGSEAFF
TRBJ1-2,TRBV7-2,16,CASSLYSGRANYGYTF
TRBJ2-3,TRBV27,12,CASSNNRNTQYF
TRBJ2-7,TRBV27,14,CASRSHREAYEQYF
TRBJ2-7,TRBV15,16,CATSRDGLVISYEQYF
TRBJ2-2,TRBV5-5,15,CASSLEQGYTGELFF
TRBJ1-2,TRBV7-2,13,CASGNRVLSGYTF
TRBJ1-3,TRBV12-3/TRBV12-4,12,CASSFSGNTIYF
TRBJ2-7,TRBV3-1,17,CASSQGSSGRALREQYF
TRBJ1-1,TRBV19,15,CASSIGDRRNTEAFF
TRBJ2-1,TRBV7-9,15,CASSLQIGSYNEQFF
TRBJ2-7,TRBV30,15,CAWSVLGGRSYEQYF
TRBJ2-6,TRBV6-2/TRBV6-3,17,CASSYGGGPSGANVLTF
TRBJ2-5,TRBV11-2,17,CASSLELASGGAGTQYF
TRBJ1-1,TRBV19,15,CASSIRARDNTEAFF
TRBJ1-6,TRBV30,14,CAWSVSQGGTPLHF
TRBJ2-4,TRBV29-1,12,CSACLAKNIQYF
TRBJ1-5,TRBV28,19,CASSWTRDWRARSNRPQHF
TRBJ1-2,TRBV6-1,12,CASNGAFYGYTF
TRBJ1-4,TRBV18,14,CASSSTATNEKLFF
TRBJ2-1,TRBV6-1,15,CASSEYGPSYNEQFF
TRBJ1-3,TRBV20-1,14,CSAAKDSSGNTIYF
TRBJ1-1,TRBV29-1,10,CSVVGTEAFF
TRBJ2-3,TRBV5-1,15,CASSLGGTYTDTQYF
TRBJ1-1,TRBV28,14,CASSLLGVNTEAFF
TRBJ2-4,TRBV28,14,CASSRPGAKNIQYF
TRBJ2-7,TRBV29-1,12,CSVDDGSYEQYF
TRBJ1-1,TRBV12-3/TRBV12-4,14,CASTGTGGITEAFF
TRBJ2-3,TRBV18,16,CASSPLSGGGTDTQYF
TRBJ1-4,TRBV6-1,14,CASRRDTSTEKLFF
TRBJ1-1,TRBV11-2,15,CASSSRDRGNTEAFF
TRBJ1-2,TRBV7-2,14,CASSGDRGQGGYTF
TRBJ1-5,TRBV19,15,CASSLFRDNTQPQHF
TRBJ1-3,TRBV5-6,17,CASSVDGTGFGGNTIYF
TRBJ2-1,TRBV11-3,15,CASSLPGLAGEEQFF
TRBJ2-5,TRBV28,14,CASSYGGGGETQYF
TRBJ1-2,TRBV2,15,CASIGPGTGNYGYTF
TRBJ1-2,TRBV6-1,14,CATKAPQDNYGYTF
TRBJ1-6,TRBV4-1,16,CASSWGRLGRDSPLHF
TRBJ1-2,TRBV6-1,12,CASTTQGGGYTF
TRBJ2-3,TRBV20-1,15,CSASLDRGRTDTQYF